The 2 T cell receptor beta chains below all came from one sample that was sequenced in a study of siplizumab effects on memory and regulatory T cells. Produced via immunoSEQ multiplex PCR; TCRdb's table is partial and in-frame only. Of 85,000 to 130,000 clones detected, about 90% appear once; the ten largest clones hold roughly 2.7%. The sample comprised CD4+ T cells sorted from blood. Receptors were obtained from a human donor in good health. Some clones in this sample may be carry-over from other donors' samples.

V usage is TRBV11-2 and J usage is TRBJ1-5, with D possibly matching TRBD1 (6 bases). V lost 3 bases and J 7 bases, leaving 19 bases between the germline ends. Germline CDR1 is SGHAT and CDR2 is FQNNGV. CDR3 length: 16 residues. The CDR3 loop is CASSFYRDRPGQPQHF. The CDR3 DNA reads TGTGCCAGCAGCTTCTACCGAGACAGGCCGGGACAGCCCCAGCATTTT.

This clone was counted a single time. This chain connects TRBV12-5 to TRBJ2-5; D is perhaps TRBD1 (5 bases). CDR1 LGHNT and CDR2 FRNRAP come from the germline V gene. The CDR3 is made up of 16 amino acids. Trimming removed 3 bases at V and 4 bases at J, with 18 bases between. The CDR3 nucleotides are TGTGCTAGTGGTTTCCCTCGGACATACTTTCGAGAGACCCAGTACTTC. This translates into CASGFPRTYFRETQYF.